This TCR beta chain was profiled in a study of shared clonotypes between healthy human individuals. This CDR3 has 15 residues. Per germline, CDR1 SNHLY and CDR2 FYNNEI. Losses at the gene ends were 3 bases for V and 8 bases for J; bases not matched to a gene: 12. Clones were read by immunoSEQ multiplex PCR, and TCRdb kept only the in-frame ones, dropping some. The sample consists of under 2,500,000 clones, almost 96% of them appearing once. The sequenced material came from naive CD4+ T cells sorted from blood. Stated subset: CD45RA+ positively selected. This TCR was sampled from a man between 18 and 29 years old in good health. J is TRBJ1-2 and V is TRBV2, with TRBD1 matching over 7 bases. In nucleotides, the CDR3 is TGTGCCAGCAGTGATTTTCCAGGGGGAGGTAGGGGCTACACCTTC. As protein: CASSDFPGGGRGYTF.